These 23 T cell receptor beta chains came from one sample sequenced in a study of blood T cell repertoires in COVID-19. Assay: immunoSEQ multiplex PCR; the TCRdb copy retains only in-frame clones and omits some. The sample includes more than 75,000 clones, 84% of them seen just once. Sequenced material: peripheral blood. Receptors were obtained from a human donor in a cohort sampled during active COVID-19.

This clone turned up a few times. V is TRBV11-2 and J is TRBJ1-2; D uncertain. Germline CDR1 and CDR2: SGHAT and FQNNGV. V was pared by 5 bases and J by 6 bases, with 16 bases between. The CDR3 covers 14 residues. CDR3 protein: CASSSLRTAHGYTF. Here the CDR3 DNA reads TGTGCCAGCAGCAGCTTACGTACAGCCCATGGCTACACCTTC.

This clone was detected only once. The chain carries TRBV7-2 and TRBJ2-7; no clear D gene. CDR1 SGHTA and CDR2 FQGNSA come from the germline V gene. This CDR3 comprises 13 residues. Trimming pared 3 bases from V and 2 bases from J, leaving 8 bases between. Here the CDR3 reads CASSFSVTYEQYF. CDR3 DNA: TGTGCCAGCAGCTTCTCGGTAACCTACGAGCAGTACTTC.

The CDR3 sequence: CASSPRVIDSPLHF. DNA for the CDR3: TGTGCCAGCAGCCCGCGGGTTATCGATTCACCCCTCCACTTT. This chain links TRBV11-2 with TRBJ1-6, with no clear D. The V and J ends lost 5 bases and 8 bases respectively, with 13 bases between them. Germline V lookup: CDR1 SGHAT, CDR2 FQNNGV. This CDR3 contains 14 residues.

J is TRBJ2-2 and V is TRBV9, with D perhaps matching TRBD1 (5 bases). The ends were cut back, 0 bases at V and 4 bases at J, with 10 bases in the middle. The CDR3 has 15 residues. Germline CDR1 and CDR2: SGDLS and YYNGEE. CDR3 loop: CASSVEGPGTGELFF. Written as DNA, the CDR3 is TGTGCCAGCAGCGTAGAGGGGCCGGGCACCGGGGAGCTGTTTTTT.

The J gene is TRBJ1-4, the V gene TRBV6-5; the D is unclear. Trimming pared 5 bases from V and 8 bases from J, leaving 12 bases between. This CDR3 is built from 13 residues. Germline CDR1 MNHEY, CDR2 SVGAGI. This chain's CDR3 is CASSNRGIEKLFF. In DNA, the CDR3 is TGTGCCAGCAGTAACCGGGGAATAGAAAAACTGTTTTTT.

CDR3 loop: CASSIGQGDHEQYF. CDR3 coding DNA: TGTGCCAGTAGTATCGGACAGGGGGACCACGAGCAGTACTTC. The gene calls are TRBV19 and TRBJ2-7, with TRBD1 matching over 10 bases. CDR3 length: 14 residues. Germline-derived CDR1 and CDR2 are LNHDA and SQIVND (reference sequence). Trimming at V came to 3 bases and at J to 5 bases, leaving 4 bases not matched to a gene.

The chain's CDR3 is CASSAIQTGAMGNEQFF. In DNA form, the CDR3 reads TGTGCCAGCAGCGCAATTCAGACAGGGGCGATGGGCAATGAGCAGTTCTTC. This sequence joins TRBV9 and TRBJ2-1; 8 bases match TRBD1. The CDR3 consists of 17 residues. The germline CDR1 and CDR2 sequences are SGDLS and YYNGEE. With 3 bases clipped from V and 6 bases from J, the junction kept 14 bases outside the gene matches.

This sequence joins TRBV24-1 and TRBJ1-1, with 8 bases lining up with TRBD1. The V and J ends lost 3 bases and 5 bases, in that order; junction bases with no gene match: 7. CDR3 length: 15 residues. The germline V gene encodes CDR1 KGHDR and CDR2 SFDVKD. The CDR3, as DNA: TGTGCCACCAGTGATGCGACAGGGGTGGTGACTGAAGCTTTCTTT. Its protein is CATSDATGVVTEAFF.

The CDR3 region is CASSEKQMRGYEQYF. DNA of the CDR3: TGTGCCAGCAGTGAGAAACAAATGCGGGGGTACGAGCAGTACTTC. The chain joins TRBV6-1 to TRBJ2-7, with 7 bases aligning to TRBD2. V was pared by 3 bases and J by 4 bases, with 9 bases of the junction left unmatched. CDR1 MNHNS and CDR2 SASEGT come from the germline V gene. This CDR3 region has 15 residues.

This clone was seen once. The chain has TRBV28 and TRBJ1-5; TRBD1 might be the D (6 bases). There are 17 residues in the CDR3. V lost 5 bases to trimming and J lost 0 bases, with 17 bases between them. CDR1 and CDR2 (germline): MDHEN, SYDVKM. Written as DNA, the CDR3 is TGTGCCAGCAGTACACCCCCGGACAGATATAGCAATCAGCCCCAGCATTTT. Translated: CASSTPPDRYSNQPQHF.

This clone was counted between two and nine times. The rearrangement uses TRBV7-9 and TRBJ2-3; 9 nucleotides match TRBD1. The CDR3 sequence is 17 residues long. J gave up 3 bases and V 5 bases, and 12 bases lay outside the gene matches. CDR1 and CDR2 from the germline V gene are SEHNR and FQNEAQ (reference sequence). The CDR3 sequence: CASSTAQGTGSTDTQYF. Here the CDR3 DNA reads TGTGCCAGCAGCACAGCACAAGGGACAGGGTCGACAGATACGCAGTATTTT. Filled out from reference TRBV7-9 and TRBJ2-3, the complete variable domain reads DTGVSQNPRHKITKRGQNVTFRCDPISEHNRLYWYRQTLGQGPEFLTYFQNEAQLEKSRLLSDRFSAERPKGSFSTLEIQRTEQGDSAMYLCASSTAQGTGSTDTQYFGPGTRLTVL.

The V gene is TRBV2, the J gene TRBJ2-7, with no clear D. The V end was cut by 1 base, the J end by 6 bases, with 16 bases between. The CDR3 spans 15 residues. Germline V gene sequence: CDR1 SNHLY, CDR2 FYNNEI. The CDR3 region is CASSEGGSQRPEQYF. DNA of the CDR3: TGTGCCAGCAGTGAAGGCGGCTCTCAGAGGCCCGAGCAGTACTTC.

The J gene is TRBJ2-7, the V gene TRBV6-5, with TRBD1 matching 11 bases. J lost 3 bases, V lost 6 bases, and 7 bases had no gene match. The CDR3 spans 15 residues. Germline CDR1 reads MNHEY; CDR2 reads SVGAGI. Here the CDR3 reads CASRTGQGAIYEQYF. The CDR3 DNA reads TGTGCCAGCAGAACTGGACAGGGGGCGATCTACGAGCAGTACTTC.

The CDR3 region has the DNA TGTGCCACCAGCCGGTTAGGGGGCGCCGACAATGAGCAGTTCTTC. It codes for CATSRLGGADNEQFF. The chain combines TRBV24-1 with TRBJ2-1; TRBD1 matches at 7 bases. This CDR3 contains 15 residues. Trimming removed 7 bases from V and 5 bases from J; junction bases left unmatched: 10. Germline CDR1 reads KGHDR; CDR2 reads SFDVKD.

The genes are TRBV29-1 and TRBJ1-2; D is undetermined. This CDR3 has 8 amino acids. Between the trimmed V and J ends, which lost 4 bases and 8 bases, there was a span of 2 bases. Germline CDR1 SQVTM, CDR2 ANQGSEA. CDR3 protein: CSVAGYTF. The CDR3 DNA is TGCAGCGTTGCAGGCTACACCTTC.

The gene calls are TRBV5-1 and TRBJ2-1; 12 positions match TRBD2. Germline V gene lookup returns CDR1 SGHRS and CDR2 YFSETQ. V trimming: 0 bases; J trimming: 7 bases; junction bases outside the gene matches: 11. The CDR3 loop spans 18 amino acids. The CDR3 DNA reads TGCGCCAGCAGCTTGGGATGGGGTCGGACTAGCGGGGCTAATGAGCAGTTCTTC. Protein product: CASSLGWGRTSGANEQFF.

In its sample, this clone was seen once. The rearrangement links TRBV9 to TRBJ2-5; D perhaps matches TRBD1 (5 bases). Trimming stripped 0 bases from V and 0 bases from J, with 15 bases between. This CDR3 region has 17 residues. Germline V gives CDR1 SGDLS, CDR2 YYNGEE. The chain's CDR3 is CASSVVSDTAYQETQYF. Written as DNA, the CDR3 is TGTGCCAGCAGCGTAGTGTCGGACACTGCGTACCAAGAGACCCAGTACTTC.

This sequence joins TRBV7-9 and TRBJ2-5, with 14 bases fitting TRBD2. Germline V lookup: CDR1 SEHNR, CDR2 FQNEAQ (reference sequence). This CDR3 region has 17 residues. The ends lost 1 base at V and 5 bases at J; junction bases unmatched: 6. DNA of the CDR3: TGTGCCAGCAGCTTAGGACTAGCGGGGGGGTCTGTCGAGACCCAGTACTTC. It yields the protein CASSLGLAGGSVETQYF. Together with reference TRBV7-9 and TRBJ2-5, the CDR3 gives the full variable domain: DTGVSQNPRHKITKRGQNVTFRCDPISEHNRLYWYRQTLGQGPEFLTYFQNEAQLEKSRLLSDRFSAERPKGSFSTLEIQRTEQGDSAMYLCASSLGLAGGSVETQYFGPGTRLLVL.

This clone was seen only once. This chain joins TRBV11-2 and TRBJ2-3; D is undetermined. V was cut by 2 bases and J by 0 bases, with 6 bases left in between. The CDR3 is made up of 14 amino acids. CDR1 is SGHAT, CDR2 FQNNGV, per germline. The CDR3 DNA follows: TGTGCCAGCAGCTTATCAATCAGCACAGATACGCAGTATTTT. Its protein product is CASSLSISTDTQYF.

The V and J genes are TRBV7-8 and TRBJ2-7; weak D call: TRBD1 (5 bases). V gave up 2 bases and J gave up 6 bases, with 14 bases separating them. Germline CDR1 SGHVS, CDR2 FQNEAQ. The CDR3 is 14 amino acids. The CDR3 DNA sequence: TGTGCCAGCAGCTTACGACAGCACCCTTTCGAGCAGTACTTC. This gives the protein CASSLRQHPFEQYF.

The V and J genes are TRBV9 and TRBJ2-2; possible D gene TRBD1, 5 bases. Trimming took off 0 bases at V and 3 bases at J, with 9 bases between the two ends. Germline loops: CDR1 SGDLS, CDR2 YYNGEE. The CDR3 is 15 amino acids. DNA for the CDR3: TGTGCCAGCAGCGTAGCAGGGCTCGACACCGGGGAGCTGTTTTTT. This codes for CASSVAGLDTGELFF. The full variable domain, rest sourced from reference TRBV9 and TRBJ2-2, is DSGVTQTPKHLITATGQRVTLRCSPRSGDLSVYWYQQSLDQGLQFLIQYYNGEERAKGNILERFSAQQFPDLHSELNLSSLELGDSALYFCASSVAGLDTGELFFGEGSRLTVL.

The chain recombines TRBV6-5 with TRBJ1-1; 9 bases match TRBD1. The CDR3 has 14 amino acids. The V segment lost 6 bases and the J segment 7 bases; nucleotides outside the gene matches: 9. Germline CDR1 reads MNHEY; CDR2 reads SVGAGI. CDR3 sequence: CASRPQGALSEAFF. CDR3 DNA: TGTGCCAGCAGACCACAGGGGGCGCTCAGTGAAGCTTTCTTT.

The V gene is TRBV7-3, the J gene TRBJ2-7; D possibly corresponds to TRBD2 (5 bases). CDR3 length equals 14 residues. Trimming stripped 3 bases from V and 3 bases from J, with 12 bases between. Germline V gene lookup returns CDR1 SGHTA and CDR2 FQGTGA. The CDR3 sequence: CASSLGAAGYEQYF. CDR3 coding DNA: TGTGCCAGCAGCTTGGGAGCGGCTGGCTACGAGCAGTACTTC.